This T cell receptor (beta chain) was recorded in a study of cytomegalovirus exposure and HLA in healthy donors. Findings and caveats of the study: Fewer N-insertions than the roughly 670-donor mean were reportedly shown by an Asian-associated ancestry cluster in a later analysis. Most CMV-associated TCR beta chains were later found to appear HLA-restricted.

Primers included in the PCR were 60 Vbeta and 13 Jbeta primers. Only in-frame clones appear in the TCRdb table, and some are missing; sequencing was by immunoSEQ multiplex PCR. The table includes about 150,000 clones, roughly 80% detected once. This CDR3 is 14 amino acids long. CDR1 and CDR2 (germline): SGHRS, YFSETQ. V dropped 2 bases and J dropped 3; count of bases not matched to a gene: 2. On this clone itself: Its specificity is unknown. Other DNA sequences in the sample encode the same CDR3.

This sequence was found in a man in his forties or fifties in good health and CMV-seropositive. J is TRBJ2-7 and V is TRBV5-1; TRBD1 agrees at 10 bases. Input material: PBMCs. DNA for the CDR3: TGCGCCAGCAGCTTCCGGGACAGGGGCTACGAGCAGTACTTC. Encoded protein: CASSFRDRGYEQYF.